This paragraph reports one T cell receptor (beta chain). V trimming: 0 bases; J trimming: 3 bases; junction bases outside the gene matches: 5. This CDR3 spans 15 amino acids. The germline V gene has CDR1 MGHRA and CDR2 YSYEKL. This entry comes from a study of blood T cell repertoires in COVID-19. The overall study: Both acute and convalescent COVID-19 samples were obtained from the United States, Italy and Spain. Sources were T cells, B-cell-depleted T cells, or PBMCs; the material itself was cDNA or gDNA.

Cohort placement rested on clinical history that participants reported themselves. Study processing details: Amplification of reference gene primers provided the estimated nucleated cell counts. Using immunoSEQ multiplex PCR, the repertoire was profiled, and TCRdb retains in-frame clones only, with some absent. The V and J calls and clone size were taken over from that table, and D and trimming were inferred from the DNA. The sample records fewer than 250,000 clones, approximately 86% being singletons. V gene TRBV4-1 combines with J gene TRBJ2-7; 7 bases are shared with TRBD2. The receptor comes from a woman aged 40 to 50 with acute COVID-19. Sequencing was done on a sample of PBMCs or T cells enriched from blood (not recorded which). CDR3 in amino acids: CASSQDWRENYEQYF. The CDR3 bases are TGCGCCAGCAGCCAAGATTGGCGGGAGAACTACGAGCAGTACTTC.